This T cell receptor beta chain was recovered during a study of blood T cell repertoires in COVID-19. Study details: PBMCs, B-cell-depleted T cells, or T cells provided the cDNA or gDNA that made up the material.

Repertoires were generated with immunoSEQ multiplex PCR, while TCRdb's copy carries only in-frame clones and drops some. The sample includes roughly 260,000 clones, about 87% of them seen just once. Germline CDR1 is LGHDT and CDR2 is YNNKEL (reference sequence). The CDR3 covers 17 residues. J gave up 5 bases and V 3 bases, and 7 bases lay outside the gene matches. Only a few counts were recorded for this clone. Sample: peripheral blood. The origin of this receptor is a man in his 60s who had recovered from COVID-19. The gene calls are TRBV3-1 (or the pseudogene TRBV3-2) and TRBJ1-6; TRBD1 matches 10 bases. The CDR3 DNA reads TGTGCCAGCAGCCATTACATCGGGACAGGGGATAATTCACCCCTCCACTTT. Translated, it gives CASSHYIGTGDNSPLHF.